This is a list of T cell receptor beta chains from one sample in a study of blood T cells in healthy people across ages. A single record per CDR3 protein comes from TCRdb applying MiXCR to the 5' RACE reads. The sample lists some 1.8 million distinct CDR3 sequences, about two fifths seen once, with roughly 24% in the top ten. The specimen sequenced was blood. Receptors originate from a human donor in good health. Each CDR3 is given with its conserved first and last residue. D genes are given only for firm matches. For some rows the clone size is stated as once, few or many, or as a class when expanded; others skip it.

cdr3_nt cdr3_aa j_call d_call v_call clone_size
TGTGCCAGCAGCTTTGGTCGTACGGGGGGCAAGGACGAGCAGTACTTC CASSFGRTGGKDEQYF TRBJ2-7 - TRBV7-2 many
TGTGCCAGCAGTCCAGAACTTTATGGGTTAGCGGCCTACAATGAGCAGTTCTTC CASSPELYGLAAYNEQFF TRBJ2-1 - TRBV6-2/TRBV6-3 few
TGTGCCAGCAGCCCGGGGTGGACAGGGGGCGCCTATGGCTACACCTTC CASSPGWTGGAYGYTF TRBJ1-2 TRBD1 TRBV9 -
TGTGCCAGCAGCTTAGCCCAGTCCCGCAGGGGCTACACCTTC CASSLAQSRRGYTF TRBJ1-2 - TRBV11-2 few
TGTGCCAGTAGTGTCGGGGGGGCCAGAGATACGCAGTATTTT CASSVGGARDTQYF TRBJ2-3 TRBD2 TRBV19 -
TGTGCCAGCCTCTACGGGAATGAGCAGTTCTTC CASLYGNEQFF TRBJ2-1 - TRBV25-1 -
TGTGCTAGTGGTTTGGTCGGTTCTGAAGCTTTCTTT CASGLVGSEAFF TRBJ1-1 - TRBV12-5 -
TGTGCCAGCAGCTTACCGGGACAGGGCCCTCAAGAGACCCAGTTCTTC CASSLPGQGPQETQFF TRBJ2-1 TRBD1 TRBV13 -
TGCAGTGCCCCCGCTCGGGGCGCCGGGATCAATCAGCCCCAGCATTTT CSAPARGAGINQPQHF TRBJ1-5 - TRBV20-1 few
TGTGCCAGCAGTCCCGTACAGGTGGAAGGGCAGCCCCAGCATTTT CASSPVQVEGQPQHF TRBJ1-5 - TRBV6-6 -
TGTGCCGGCGTCATGGTCGTGCAAGAGACCCAGTACTTC CAGVMVVQETQYF TRBJ2-5 - TRBV2 -
TGTGCCACCAAGGGGTACGGGTACAATGAGCAGTTCTTC CATKGYGYNEQFF TRBJ2-1 - TRBV24-1 -
TGTGCCAGCACCGAGGGCCTAGCGGGGAGCACAGATACGCAGTATTTT CASTEGLAGSTDTQYF TRBJ2-3 TRBD2 TRBV28 -
TGCAGCGTTGGGGGCAGGGCATTAACTGAGCAGTACTTC CSVGGRALTEQYF TRBJ2-4 - TRBV29-1 -
TGTGCCAGCTCACCTGAGGTTGGGGATTCTCGCTACACCTTC CASSPEVGDSRYTF TRBJ1-2 - TRBV18 -
TGTGCCAGCAGTTTATCTCGGGGGGCAGGGTACGAGCAGTACTTC CASSLSRGAGYEQYF TRBJ2-7 - TRBV27 -
TGTGCCAGCAGTTTCACGGGACACGAGACCCAGTACTTC CASSFTGHETQYF TRBJ2-5 - TRBV12-3/TRBV12-4 -
TGCGCCAGCAGCCAAACCTTAGCGGGGGAAAAGTTCTTC CASSQTLAGEKFF TRBJ2-1 TRBD2 TRBV5-1 -
TGTGCCAGCAGCCAACTAGCGGGGGGGCTTAATGAGCAGTTCTTC CASSQLAGGLNEQFF TRBJ2-1 TRBD2 TRBV4-2 -
TGTGCCAGCAGCCGGTGGGACCTTAGGGACACCGGGGAGCTGTTTTTT CASSRWDLRDTGELFF TRBJ2-2 - TRBV11-2 -
TGCGCCAGCAGCCAACTGGGGACCGGGGAGCTGTTTTTT CASSQLGTGELFF TRBJ2-2 - TRBV4-3 few
TGCAGCGTTGAAGATCTTAACAGGGGGCTTAATGAGCAGTTCTTC CSVEDLNRGLNEQFF TRBJ2-1 TRBD1 TRBV29-1 -
TGCAGCGTTGTGGGACTAGGAAATGAGCAGTTCTTC CSVVGLGNEQFF TRBJ2-1 TRBD2 TRBV29-1 many
TGTGCCAGCAGCCACCGGGACACCGAGAACTATGGCTACACCTTC CASSHRDTENYGYTF TRBJ1-2 - TRBV3-1 -
TGTGCCAGCAGTTCTCCCGGACAGGGCGACATTCAGTACTTC CASSSPGQGDIQYF TRBJ2-4 TRBD1 TRBV6-2/TRBV6-3 -
TGCGCCAGCAGCCCCAGGGGGCTTGACACAGATACGCAGTATTTT CASSPRGLDTDTQYF TRBJ2-3 TRBD1 TRBV4-3 many
TGCGCCAGCAGCCAGAGGGGTGGCTCTCAAGAGACCCAGTACTTC CASSQRGGSQETQYF TRBJ2-5 - TRBV4-1 -
TGCGCCAGCAGCCAAGGACTAGCGGGGGACACAGATACGCAGTATTTT CASSQGLAGDTDTQYF TRBJ2-3 TRBD2 TRBV4-3 many
TGTGCCAGCAGTTGGTCCGGGGCGAACCACGAGGGCTACACCTTC CASSWSGANHEGYTF TRBJ1-2 - TRBV28 -
TGCGCCAGCAGCGAGGAGGGACAGATTAACACTGAAGCTTTCTTT CASSEEGQINTEAFF TRBJ1-1 TRBD1 TRBV4-3 once
TGTGCCAGCAGCAGAAAAAATGAAAAACTGTTTTTT CASSRKNEKLFF TRBJ1-4 - TRBV27 -
TGTGCCAGCAGCTTCGGAACACCACTAGGGAATGAGCAGTACTTC CASSFGTPLGNEQYF TRBJ2-5 - TRBV5-6 -
TGCAGCGTTGAAGAAGGCGTAGGTCAGCCCCAGCATTTT CSVEEGVGQPQHF TRBJ1-5 - TRBV29-1 few
TGTGCCAGCAGCTTGCTATCACACTACGAGCAGTACTTC CASSLLSHYEQYF TRBJ2-7 - TRBV5-6 -
TGTGCCAGCAGCACTTCTAGCGGGGGCTGGAATGAGCAGTTCTTC CASSTSSGGWNEQFF TRBJ2-1 TRBD2 TRBV7-3 -
TGTGCCAGCAGCGACGGGAAACTAGCGGGGCCCACCTACGAGCAGTACTTC CASSDGKLAGPTYEQYF TRBJ2-7 TRBD2 TRBV5-5 -
TGTGCCAGCAGCTTGCGCCGGGGAACTGAAAAACTGTTTTTT CASSLRRGTEKLFF TRBJ1-4 - TRBV5-5 few
TGCGCCAGCAGCCAAGATCTGGGCAGTTGGGGCACTGAAGCTTTCTTT CASSQDLGSWGTEAFF TRBJ1-1 - TRBV4-3 -
TGCAGCGTTAAGACTTCGGGGGCGAACTATGGCTACACCTTC CSVKTSGANYGYTF TRBJ1-2 - TRBV29-1 few